This TCR beta chain was captured in a study of siplizumab effects on memory and regulatory T cells (dated by TCRdb to the late 2010s). Study-level background: The study looked at the effect of siplizumab, an anti-CD2 antibody, on alloreactive T-cell subsets in allogeneic mixed lymphocyte reactions made from human PBMCs.

From its cysteine to its phenylalanine, the CDR3 spans 13 amino acids. The CDR3 DNA has 39 bases and is translated from base 1. V lost 3 bases and J lost 0 bases; the stretch between them is 3 bases long. CDR1 SGHAT and CDR2 FQNNGV were looked up in the germline V gene. Study-level results and caveats: Unstimulated naive T cells appeared more diverse than memory T cells, and naive cells seemed to contribute substantially to the alloresponse. The cumulative frequency of alloreactive sequences traceable to unstimulated CD4+ memory T cells was significantly reduced by siplizumab. The suppressive function of proliferating Tregs from siplizumab cultures was not functionally confirmed. Among mappable alloreactive CD4+ clones, the Treg-derived fraction averaged about 75% with siplizumab versus 25% to 30% in control reactions. Because sequences below about 10^-5 frequency were poorly captured, only a minor fraction of alloreactive clones could be mapped to unstimulated subsets. About 75-96% of proliferating CD4+ or CD8+ clones could not be given a naive or memory phenotype.

On this clone: Its recognized antigen is unknown. Qualities for individual bases were not recorded, and no much larger clone is one base off.

The library was made by the immunoSEQ multiplex PCR assay. Around 10^5 TCR templates per sample were assayed by the deep sequencing platform. Genomic DNA extracted from sorted T cells was used for TCRbeta CDR3 sequencing. Per the original workflow: The R programming language was used for the clonal analysis of the TCRbeta CDR3 data. Unstimulated samples were compared with post-reaction CFSE-low samples to define alloreactive CD4+ and CD8+ clones. Regulatory or non-regulatory origin of alloreactive CD4+ clones was assigned by matching sequences to the sorted unstimulated Treg and non-Treg repertoires. This is the immuneACCESS table as TCRdb keeps it, with only in-frame sequences that have V and J called. A part of the clones is gone; compared with another copy, unresolved V genes explain less than half, and the rest is unexplained. V, J and clone size derive from that table, while D and trimming were established from the DNA sequence. The sample table records over 65,000 clones; roughly 93% of these occur just once. Jointly, the top ten make up 4.5% to 6.5% of the sample.

Sorted unstimulated T cells, along with proliferating T cells recovered from mixed lymphocyte reactions, underwent TCRbeta CDR3 sequencing. Fresh whole blood from ten HLA-typed healthy donors served as the source for isolating PBMCs. The chain is assembled from TRBV11-2 and TRBJ1-5; the D gene lacks a confident call. This clonotype was obtained from a human donor in good health. The sequencing sample was made of CD8+ T cells sorted from blood. The nucleotides are TGTGCCAGCAGCTTCTCTAGCAATCAGCCCCAGCATTTT. The encoded protein is CASSFSSNQPQHF.